The following is a T cell receptor (beta chain) sequence with its context. Original methodology: Cell counts per sample came from amplifying reference gene primers. The table came from immunoSEQ multiplex PCR; TCRdb's copy has only in-frame clones and leaves some out. That table gives V, J and clone size, and the DNA gave D and trimming. The data show some 290,000 clones, 70% to 90% seen once. This record belongs to a study of blood T cell repertoires in COVID-19. Study-level information: Italy, Spain and the United States were the sources of the convalescent and acute COVID-19 samples. T cells, B-cell-depleted T cells, or PBMCs supplied cDNA or gDNA.

Deletions cut 0 bases from V and 6 bases from J, with 16 bases between. The CDR3 spans 16 residues. CDR1 is SGHDN and CDR2 is FVKESK in the germline V gene. Sequences were obtained from peripheral blood. This chain uses TRBV14 with TRBJ2-3; weak D call: TRBD2 (6 bases). This receptor was taken from a man younger than 35 with active or convalescent COVID-19. CDR3 sequence (DNA): TGTGCCAGCAGCCAAGATCCGGAGGGAGTGGTTGATACGCAGTATTTT. Translating it yields CASSQDPEGVVDTQYF.